Listed here are 31 T cell receptor beta chains from one sample, sequenced in a study of T cell repertoires in ileal Crohn's disease. Clones were read by immunoSEQ multiplex PCR, and TCRdb kept only the in-frame ones, dropping some. The sample carries over 400 clones, around nine tenths recorded once. Documented time point: proximal margin of the surgical specimen (macroscopically non-inflamed). Sample: ileal tissue. These TCRs come from an adult with Crohn's disease.

The chain combines TRBV9 with TRBJ2-3; D gene uncertain. Trimming stripped 0 bases from V and 0 bases from J, with 8 bases between. This CDR3 is built from 15 residues. Germline V CDR1 and CDR2: SGDLS, YYNGEE. CDR3 residues: CASSVGTVSTDTQYF. CDR3 DNA sequence: TGTGCCAGCAGCGTAGGAACGGTTAGCACAGATACGCAGTATTTT.

The sample holds one count of this clone. The chain uses TRBV5-1 and TRBJ2-7; 12 bases agree with TRBD2. Unmatched junction bases numbered 1, after V lost 2 bases and J lost 4 bases. The CDR3 loop spans 14 amino acids. The germline V gene encodes CDR1 SGHRS and CDR2 YFSETQ. This CDR3 is CASSFGLAGYEQYF. CDR3 nucleotides: TGCGCCAGCAGCTTTGGACTAGCGGGATACGAGCAGTACTTC. Variable domain in full (rest from reference TRBV5-1 and TRBJ2-7): KAGVTQTPRYLIKTRGQQVTLSCSPISGHRSVSWYQQTPGQGLQFLFEYFSETQRNKGNFPGRFSGRQFSNSRSEMNVSTLELGDSALYLCASSFGLAGYEQYFGPGTRLTVT.

CDR3 sequence: CASRSTVSGANVLTF. DNA of the CDR3: TGTGCCAGTAGGTCGACAGTCTCTGGGGCCAACGTCCTGACTTTC. The chain uses TRBV19 and TRBJ2-6; tentatively, D is TRBD1 (5 bases). Germline V CDR1 and CDR2: LNHDA, SQIVND (reference sequence). Trimming took 6 bases from V and 0 from J, leaving 9 bases between them. The CDR3 covers 15 residues.

V usage is TRBV5-1 and J usage is TRBJ1-4; TRBD1 aligns across 9 bases. The CDR3 has 14 amino acids. V gave up 5 bases and J gave up 7 bases; unmatched junction bases: 6. Germline lookup yields CDR1 SGHRS and CDR2 YFSETQ. The CDR3 here is CASRMGQGGEKLFF. DNA of the CDR3: TGCGCCAGCAGGATGGGACAGGGCGGTGAAAAACTGTTTTTT.

The chain employs TRBV11-2 and TRBJ2-3, with unresolved D. Trimming stripped 3 bases from V and 6 bases from J, with 4 bases between. CDR1 SGHAT and CDR2 FQNNGV come from the germline V gene. The CDR3 spans 11 residues. CDR3 protein: CASSFGDTQYF. CDR3 bases: TGTGCCAGCAGCTTTGGGGATACGCAGTATTTT.

The gene calls are TRBV10-2 and TRBJ2-1; 11 bases match TRBD2. Per the germline V gene, CDR1 is WSHSY and CDR2 is SAAADI. Losses at the gene ends were 5 bases for V and 14 bases for J; bases not matched to a gene: 2. The CDR3 is made up of 11 amino acids. The CDR3 DNA reads TGCGCCAGCAGTCAGACTAGCGGGAAGTTCTTC. Protein sequence: CASSQTSGKFF.

The chain employs TRBV7-2 and TRBJ2-3, with TRBD1 matching 8 bases. Germline V gives CDR1 SGHTA, CDR2 FQGNSA. V lost 1 base and J lost 3; bases outside the gene matches: 3. The CDR3 has 15 residues. DNA for the CDR3: TGTGCCAGCAGCTTAGTTGGGGACAGGACAGATACGCAGTATTTT. Protein sequence: CASSLVGDRTDTQYF.

The chain has TRBV6-5 and TRBJ2-7; no clear D. CDR3 size: 13 residues. Trimming stripped 0 bases from V and 3 bases from J, with 6 bases between. The V gene's germline CDR1 is MNHEY and CDR2 SVGAGI. CDR3 sequence reads: CASSYSQNYEQYF. The DNA of the CDR3 is TGTGCCAGCAGTTACTCGCAAAACTACGAGCAGTACTTC.

The rearrangement joins TRBV9 to TRBJ2-7; 9 bases are a match to TRBD1. The CDR3 is made up of 16 amino acids. Germline V gene sequence: CDR1 SGDLS, CDR2 YYNGEE. The junction had 8 bases not matched to a gene; V was cut back by 0 bases and J by 4 bases. The CDR3 DNA reads TGTGCCAGCAGCGTAGGGCCGACAGGGGGGCCTTACGAGCAGTACTTC. Amino acid sequence: CASSVGPTGGPYEQYF.

The V and J genes are TRBV5-8 and TRBJ2-3; D is tentatively TRBD1 or TRBD2 (5 bases each). CDR3 length: 17 amino acids. The V and J ends lost 4 bases and 2 bases respectively, with 20 bases between them. Germline assignment: CDR1 SGHTS and CDR2 YDEGEE. CDR3 sequence (DNA): TGTGCCAGCAGCCCTTCCCTGTTGGGGGAAAACACAGATACGCAGTATTTT. Translating it yields CASSPSLLGENTDTQYF.

The chain couples TRBV5-6 to TRBJ2-1; 8 positions agree with TRBD2. CDR3 length equals 14 residues. The V gene's germline CDR1 is SGHDT and CDR2 YYEEEE. The junction had 8 bases not matched to a gene; V was cut back by 4 bases and J by 8 bases. CDR3 protein: CASSGMSGGDEQFF. Here the CDR3 DNA reads TGTGCCAGCAGCGGAATGTCGGGAGGGGATGAGCAGTTCTTC.

This clone came up once. Other DNA sequences of this sample code for an identical CDR3. The rearrangement joins TRBV18 to TRBJ2-5; D remains ambiguous. In germline, CDR1 is KGHSH, CDR2 LQKENI. V dropped 3 bases and J dropped 4 bases, with 6 bases sitting between them. The CDR3 is made up of 12 amino acids. This CDR3 is CASSPSGETQYF. CDR3 in DNA: TGTGCCAGCTCACCGAGTGGAGAGACCCAGTACTTC.

The chain is built from TRBV19 and TRBJ1-3; tentative D call: TRBD1 (5 bases). Trimming cost V 3 bases and J 0 bases, with 12 bases left between them. CDR1 is LNHDA, CDR2 SQIVND, per germline (reference sequence). The CDR3 has 16 amino acids. This CDR3 reads CASSIPQTGSGNTIYF. The DNA of the CDR3 is TGTGCCAGTAGTATCCCCCAAACAGGCTCTGGAAACACCATATATTTT.

The gene calls are TRBV30 and TRBJ1-2, with unresolved D. The V gene's germline CDR1 is GTSNPN and CDR2 SVGIG (reference sequence). V dropped 0 bases and J dropped 0 bases, with 8 bases sitting between them. The CDR3 spans 14 residues. As DNA, the CDR3 is TGTGCCTGGAGTGTAGGGCCCTCTAACTATGGCTACACCTTC. The encoded protein is CAWSVGPSNYGYTF.

This clone was detected only once. V and J are TRBV28 and TRBJ2-7, with D unclear. V was shortened by 11 bases and J by 2 bases, with 16 bases between the two germline ends. CDR1 MDHEN and CDR2 SYDVKM come from the germline V gene. The CDR3 spans 13 residues. In DNA form, the CDR3 reads TGTGCCCACGGAGCTAACCCGACCTACGAGCAGTACTTC. This codes for CAHGANPTYEQYF.

This clone was seen only once. The rearrangement joins TRBV2 to TRBJ2-3; perhaps D is TRBD1 or TRBD2 (6 bases each). The V and J ends lost 6 bases and 4 bases respectively, with 14 bases between them. The CDR3 runs to 14 residues. Germline CDR1 reads SNHLY; CDR2 reads FYNNEI. The CDR3 loop reads CASRLAEGADTQYF. Here the CDR3 DNA reads TGTGCCAGCAGACTAGCAGAGGGGGCAGATACGCAGTATTTT. The full variable domain, completed using reference TRBV2 and TRBJ2-3, is EPEVTQTPSHQVTQMGQEVILRCVPISNHLYFYWYRQILGQKVEFLVSFYNNEISEKSEIFDDQFSVERPDGSNFTLKIRSTKLEDSAMYFCASRLAEGADTQYFGPGTRLTVL.

J is TRBJ2-1 and V is TRBV7-8, with D unresolved. The CDR3 is made up of 15 amino acids. Looked up from germline, CDR1 is SGHVS and CDR2 is FQNEAQ. Between the trimmed V and J ends, which lost 1 base and 9 bases, there was a span of 16 bases. CDR3 nucleotides: TGTGCCAGCAGCTTAGACTTGGAAGGTTGGGGTGAGCAGTTCTTC. This gives the protein CASSLDLEGWGEQFF.

This chain connects TRBV28 to TRBJ1-2, with 9 bases fitting TRBD1. The CDR3 totals 15 residues. The trim removed 6 bases at V and 5 bases at J, leaving 10 bases unmatched. Germline V gives CDR1 MDHEN, CDR2 SYDVKM. This chain's CDR3 is CASSLNRGQQYGYTF. CDR3 sequence (DNA): TGTGCCAGCAGCCTCAACAGGGGGCAGCAGTATGGCTACACCTTC.

This clone was recorded only once. The chain joins TRBV6-1 to TRBJ2-7; no clear D gene. The CDR3 runs 11 residues. Germline values: CDR1 MNHNS, CDR2 SASEGT. The V end lost 5 bases, the J end lost 4 bases, and 6 bases lay between the germline ends. Here the CDR3 reads CASSKGYEQYF. DNA of the CDR3: TGTGCCAGCAGTAAAGGTTACGAGCAGTACTTC.

The chain has TRBV2 and TRBJ2-7; 8 nucleotides match TRBD2. The V gene end was trimmed by 11 bases and the J gene end by 3 bases; junction bases not matched to a gene: 6. The germline CDR1 and CDR2 sequences are SNHLY and FYNNEI. The CDR3 consists of 12 residues. The CDR3 loop reads CALTGTSYEQYF. The CDR3 DNA is TGTGCCCTTACGGGGACTAGCTACGAGCAGTACTTC.

The V call is TRBV19, the J call TRBJ2-1; 7 nucleotides match TRBD2. This CDR3 has 15 residues. Germline loops: CDR1 LNHDA, CDR2 SQIVND (reference sequence). Unmatched junction bases numbered 6, after V lost 3 bases and J lost 4 bases. CDR3 in DNA: TGTGCCAGTAGTATTAGCCTAGCGGTTTACAATGAGCAGTTCTTC. Residues: CASSISLAVYNEQFF.

This chain links TRBV27 with TRBJ2-2; D call uncertain. The CDR3 extends over 11 amino acids. Germline loops: CDR1 MNHEY, CDR2 SMNVEV (reference sequence). The V end was cut by 4 bases, the J end by 8 bases, with 5 bases between. The chain's CDR3 is CASSSRGELFF. The DNA for the CDR3 is TGTGCCAGCAGTTCTCGGGGGGAGCTGTTTTTT.

The V and J genes are TRBV28 and TRBJ2-1; D is possibly TRBD1 (6 bases). CDR1 is MDHEN, CDR2 SYDVKM, per germline. Trimming cost V 10 bases and J 6 bases, with 13 bases left between them. This CDR3 is 12 amino acids long. CDR3 in amino acids: CATSRDTNEQFF. CDR3 coding DNA: TGTGCCACTTCCCGGGACACCAATGAGCAGTTCTTC.

This sequence joins TRBV30 and TRBJ2-3; no definite D call. Deletions cut 0 bases from V and 2 bases from J, with 6 bases between. Germline assignment: CDR1 GTSNPN and CDR2 SVGIG (reference sequence). This CDR3 has 13 amino acids. Here the CDR3 DNA reads TGTGCCTGGAGTGTACTCTTCACAGATACGCAGTATTTT. Amino acid sequence: CAWSVLFTDTQYF.

The chain links TRBV7-9 to TRBJ2-7; 7 nucleotides align to TRBD1. The CDR3 spans 15 residues. The V gene end was trimmed by 5 bases and the J gene end by 4 bases; junction bases not matched to a gene: 11. In germline, CDR1 is SEHNR, CDR2 FQNEAQ (reference sequence). DNA for the CDR3: TGTGCCAGCAGCCGAATCGGGACAGAAGAATACGAGCAGTACTTC. Residues: CASSRIGTEEYEQYF.

This chain joins TRBV11-2 and TRBJ2-3; D is undetermined. Trimming shortened V by 4 bases and J by 0 bases, and 17 bases separated the two germline ends. The CDR3 length is 17 residues. The germline CDR1 and CDR2 sequences are SGHAT and FQNNGV. The CDR3: CASSSFARLTSTDTQYF. For the CDR3, the DNA is TGTGCCAGCAGCTCCTTCGCTCGGCTCACTAGCACAGATACGCAGTATTTT.

The chain recombines TRBV5-1 with TRBJ2-2; D remains ambiguous. V was trimmed by 0 bases and J by 5 bases, leaving 11 bases between them. The length of the CDR3 is 15 residues. CDR1 and CDR2 from the germline V gene are SGHRS and YFSETQ. CDR3 region: CASSLDSIETGELFF. The DNA of the CDR3 is TGCGCCAGCAGCTTGGACAGTATAGAGACCGGGGAGCTGTTTTTT.

CDR3 bases: TGTGCCAGCAGCACCCGGACTAGCGGGGGGACCACTCCCGATGAGCAGTTCTTC. It codes for CASSTRTSGGTTPDEQFF. The chain links TRBV14 to TRBJ2-1; 14 bases agree with TRBD2. The germline gives CDR1 SGHDN, CDR2 FVKESK. V shed 5 bases, J shed 8 bases, and the junction held 14 bases outside the gene matches. The CDR3 has 18 amino acids.

The rearrangement links TRBV30 to TRBJ1-2; 8 nucleotides match TRBD1. CDR3 length equals 12 residues. The trim removed 4 bases at V and 4 bases at J, leaving 2 bases unmatched. Germline CDR1 GTSNPN, CDR2 SVGIG (reference sequence). In DNA, the CDR3 is TGTGCCTGGACAGGGGGCGCCTATGGCTACACCTTC. Encoded protein: CAWTGGAYGYTF.

The rearrangement uses TRBV4-3 and TRBJ2-6; 8 positions agree with TRBD1. CDR3 length: 21 residues. Germline V gives CDR1 LGHNA, CDR2 YSLEER. V lost 0 bases and J lost 0; bases outside the gene matches: 13. In nucleotides, the CDR3 is TGCGCCAGCAGCCAAGAAACTGCGGACAGGGTGGGAAGCTCTGGGGCCAACGTCCTGACTTTC. Translated: CASSQETADRVGSSGANVLTF.

The chain links TRBV2 to TRBJ1-3; D call uncertain. The germline V and J ends were trimmed by 7 bases and 1 base, with 11 bases remaining between them. The CDR3 length is 14 residues. Per germline, CDR1 SNHLY and CDR2 FYNNEI. The CDR3 DNA follows: TGTGCCAGCACGCCTACCCGGTCTGGAAACACCATATATTTT. The encoded protein is CASTPTRSGNTIYF.